The source of this T cell receptor (beta chain) is a study of regulatory T cells in long-lasting Graves disease. Per the germline V gene, CDR1 is KGHDR and CDR2 is SFDVKD. The CDR3 loop spans 17 amino acids. V gave up 3 bases and J gave up 5 bases, with 18 bases separating them. The time point here: newly diagnosed GD, antithyroid drugs for less than 3 months. After RNA was extracted from PBMCs, the TCR library was made from it. Libraries of TCR beta came from iRepertoire HTBI primers plus Arm-PCR of CDR3 regions. TCRdb passed the multiplex PCR reads through MiXCR, listing each CDR3 protein once. The data contain approximately 470,000 distinct CDR3 sequences, 15% to 20% of them singletons. These sequences were also reported in another study, on T cells in Graves' hyperthyroidism and ophthalmopathy.

V and J are TRBV24-1 and TRBJ2-2; tentatively, D is TRBD1 (6 bases). The sequencing used peripheral blood mononuclear cells (PBMCs), collected at new diagnosis, from a patient treated with antithyroid drugs. The TCR was taken from a man aged 35-49 years with Graves disease. The CDR3 DNA is TGTGCCACCAGTGATAAGGGAGCAGGGGTACGGACCGGGGAGCTGTTTTTT. Translating it yields CATSDKGAGVRTGELFF.